This TCR beta chain originates from a study of cytomegalovirus exposure and HLA in healthy donors. Donors showed nominal health when sampled, although they likely had unrecorded immune exposures. Researchers ran the PCR with 60 Vbeta and 13 Jbeta primers. Produced via immunoSEQ multiplex PCR; TCRdb's table is partial and in-frame only. The sample has tens of thousands of clones, around 77% seen once. V was clipped by 4 bases and J by 3 bases, with 15 bases between them. CDR1 is SGHVS and CDR2 is FNYEAQ in the germline V gene. This CDR3 region has 15 residues. The sample was PBMCs. The chain uses TRBV7-6 and TRBJ2-5; maybe TRBD2 (6 bases). This TCR came from a man in his thirties or forties in good health and CMV-seronegative. CDR3 bases: TGTGCCAGCAGCTATAGACAAGGAGGGAAAGAGACCCAGTACTTC. Its translation: CASSYRQGGKETQYF.